This is a list of T cell receptor beta chains from one sample in a study of T-cell reconstitution after alpha-beta-depleted transplantation in children. Each CDR3 protein gets one entry after TCRdb re-called the PCR reads with MiXCR. The profile covers 610,000 or so distinct CDR3 sequences, with about a quarter appearing a single time and about 35% taken by the ten largest. The sequencing used PBMCs, collected before TCRalphabeta/CD19-depleted stem cell transplant. The receptors originated from a boy under three years old with Wiskott-Aldrich syndrome, due to receive a stem cell transplant. The CDR3 runs from the conserved cysteine through the conserved F or W. Each record gives: clone size, V gene, D gene, J gene, CDR3 protein, CDR3 DNA. A D gene is named only where the DNA matches it firmly. Size values are once, few and many counts, or a class for expanded clones, and some rows have none.

.	TRBV7-2	.	TRBJ1-4	CASSSLGPGEKLFF	TGTGCCAGCAGCTCCTTGGGGCCGGGAGAAAAACTGTTTTTT
.	TRBV19	TRBD2	TRBJ2-1	CASSGTSGSGSEQFF	TGTGCCAGTAGCGGGACTAGCGGGAGCGGGAGTGAGCAGTTCTTC
.	TRBV6-1	.	TRBJ1-1	CASSMRGLNTEAFF	TGTGCCAGCAGCATGCGGGGATTGAACACTGAAGCTTTCTTT
once	TRBV2	.	TRBJ1-4	CASLKLSPATNEKLFF	TGTGCCAGCCTAAAATTGTCCCCTGCAACTAATGAAAAACTGTTTTTT
.	TRBV6-1	.	TRBJ1-1	CASLRNFPEAFF	TGTGCCAGCCTACGAAACTTCCCTGAAGCTTTCTTT
.	TRBV12-3/TRBV12-4	.	TRBJ1-5	CASSLQGPGSQPQHF	TGTGCCAGCAGTCTCCAGGGCCCGGGGAGTCAGCCCCAGCATTTT
.	TRBV21-1	.	TRBJ2-4	CASSNSSKGTLAKNIQYF	TGTGCCAGCAGCAACTCGTCGAAGGGTACCTTAGCCAAAAACATTCAGTACTTC
.	TRBV7-2	.	TRBJ2-3	CASSLVISLDTQYF	TGTGCCAGCAGCTTAGTTATCAGTTTAGATACGCAGTATTTT
.	TRBV27	TRBD1	TRBJ1-5	CASSSRQGQGPQHF	TGTGCCAGCAGTTCTAGACAGGGTCAGGGCCCACAGCATTTT
few	TRBV12-3/TRBV12-4	.	TRBJ2-5	CASSLSGRAAQYF	TGTGCCAGCAGTTTGTCGGGGAGAGCAGCCCAGTACTTC
.	TRBV12-3/TRBV12-4	TRBD2	TRBJ2-3	CASSPRSGRTDTQYF	TGTGCCAGCAGCCCTCGGAGCGGGAGGACAGATACGCAGTATTTT
few	TRBV20-1	.	TRBJ2-1	CSGGWVNEQFF	TGCAGTGGGGGCTGGGTCAATGAGCAGTTCTTC
.	TRBV3-1	TRBD2	TRBJ2-1	CASSRSSGTGNEQFF	TGTGCCAGCAGCCGTTCTAGCGGGACGGGGAATGAGCAGTTCTTC
few	TRBV5-1	TRBD2	TRBJ2-2	CASTEGLRDPNTGELFF	TGCGCCAGCACCGAGGGACTAAGGGATCCGAACACCGGGGAGCTGTTTTTT
few	TRBV20-1	.	TRBJ2-3	CSARVGKSTDTQYF	TGCAGTGCTAGAGTAGGGAAAAGCACAGATACGCAGTATTTT
few	TRBV10-3	.	TRBJ2-2	CAISESRDRGNTGELFF	TGTGCCATCAGTGAGTCGAGGGACCGGGGAAACACCGGGGAGCTGTTTTTT
.	TRBV5-1	.	TRBJ2-5	CASSLRVLMETQYF	TGCGCCAGCAGCTTGAGGGTATTGATGGAGACCCAGTACTTC
.	TRBV10-3	TRBD2	TRBJ2-7	CATTGTSGRAYEQYF	TGTGCCACGACTGGGACTAGCGGGAGAGCCTACGAGCAGTACTTC
.	TRBV4-1	.	TRBJ2-2	CASSRKEGVMTVVAGELFF	TGCGCCAGCAGCCGAAAGGAGGGGGTGATGACCGTCGTGGCCGGGGAGCTGTTTTTT
.	TRBV20-1	TRBD2	TRBJ2-1	CSARPGRSPYEQFF	TGCAGTGCTAGGCCCGGGAGGAGCCCCTATGAGCAGTTCTTC
.	TRBV5-1	.	TRBJ2-2	CASSLVPGATGELFF	TGCGCCAGCAGCTTGGTACCCGGGGCCACCGGGGAGCTGTTTTTT
.	TRBV2	.	TRBJ2-2	CASMTRQWGETGELFF	TGTGCCAGCATGACGAGACAATGGGGGGAGACCGGGGAGCTGTTTTTT
few	TRBV7-8	TRBD2	TRBJ2-3	CASSLSGGASQYF	TGTGCCAGCAGCTTATCGGGAGGGGCTTCGCAGTATTTT
.	TRBV5-5	.	TRBJ2-3	CASSFTGTGGTDTQYF	TGTGCCAGCAGCTTTACCGGGACTGGGGGCACAGATACGCAGTATTTT
.	TRBV7-3	.	TRBJ1-1	CASSDGGGMNTEAFF	TGTGCCAGCAGCGACGGGGGGGGGATGAACACTGAAGCTTTCTTT
few	TRBV24-1	TRBD2	TRBJ2-2	CATSVSTSGNTGELFF	TGTGCCACCAGTGTTTCAACTAGCGGGAACACCGGGGAGCTGTTTTTT
.	TRBV4-2	.	TRBJ1-5	CASSPRDGNQPQHF	TGTGCCAGCAGCCCGAGGGACGGCAATCAGCCCCAGCATTTT
few	TRBV27	.	TRBJ1-4	CASSGARSPTNEKLFF	TGTGCCAGCAGTGGGGCTCGGAGCCCAACTAATGAAAAACTGTTTTTT
.	TRBV6-5	.	TRBJ2-5	CASSYRPGRETQYF	TGTGCCAGCAGTTACCGGCCGGGAAGGGAGACCCAGTACTTC
.	TRBV20-1	.	TRBJ2-3	CSARGSGSSTDTQYF	TGCAGTGCTAGAGGGAGCGGGTCTAGCACAGATACGCAGTATTTT
.	TRBV27	.	TRBJ1-1	CASGGGVGMNTEAFF	TGTGCCAGCGGTGGAGGAGTTGGCATGAACACTGAAGCTTTCTTT
.	TRBV5-1	.	TRBJ2-5	CASSLGAPSGQETQYF	TGCGCCAGCAGCTTAGGGGCCCCCAGCGGCCAAGAGACCCAGTACTTC
few	TRBV28	.	TRBJ2-3	CASSLNRPTDTQYF	TGTGCCAGCAGCCTCAACCGTCCGACAGATACGCAGTATTTT
.	TRBV12-3/TRBV12-4	TRBD2	TRBJ2-1	CASLRGGGSGSSQFF	TGTGCCTCCCTTCGGGGGGGAGGGAGTGGTTCTTCGCAGTTCTTC
few	TRBV20-1	.	TRBJ2-3	CSAREETDTQYF	TGCAGTGCTAGGGAGGAGACAGATACGCAGTATTTT
.	TRBV7-2	.	TRBJ2-5	CASSFFATGAETQYF	TGTGCCAGCAGCTTTTTCGCCACGGGGGCAGAGACCCAGTACTTC
few	TRBV28	.	TRBJ2-5	CASSSNLETQYF	TGTGCCAGCAGTTCGAATTTGGAGACCCAGTACTTC
.	TRBV20-1	.	TRBJ2-3	CSARGVQGSSAYTQYF	TGCAGTGCTAGAGGAGTTCAGGGGTCATCCGCTTATACGCAGTATTTT